This TCR beta chain derives from a study of early T cells in non-severe SARS-CoV-2 infection. TCRdb redid the calling of the 5' RACE reads with MiXCR, one entry per CDR3 protein. The sample has some 97,000 distinct CDR3 sequences, approximately 11% seen once. The CDR3 totals 15 residues. Germline V gene lookup returns CDR1 SGHRS and CDR2 YFSETQ. V was pared by 0 bases and J by 4 bases, with 3 bases of the junction left unmatched. This clonotype was detected only a few times. The material was whole blood, obtained at baseline. This chain uses TRBV5-1 with TRBJ2-1; 8 nucleotides match TRBD2. The sequence came from an adult who was a healthcare worker with PCR-confirmed SARS-CoV-2 infection or an uninfected control (not recorded which). CDR3 protein: CASSLGTSRYNEQFF. The CDR3 coding sequence is TGCGCCAGCAGCTTGGGGACTAGCCGGTACAATGAGCAGTTCTTC.